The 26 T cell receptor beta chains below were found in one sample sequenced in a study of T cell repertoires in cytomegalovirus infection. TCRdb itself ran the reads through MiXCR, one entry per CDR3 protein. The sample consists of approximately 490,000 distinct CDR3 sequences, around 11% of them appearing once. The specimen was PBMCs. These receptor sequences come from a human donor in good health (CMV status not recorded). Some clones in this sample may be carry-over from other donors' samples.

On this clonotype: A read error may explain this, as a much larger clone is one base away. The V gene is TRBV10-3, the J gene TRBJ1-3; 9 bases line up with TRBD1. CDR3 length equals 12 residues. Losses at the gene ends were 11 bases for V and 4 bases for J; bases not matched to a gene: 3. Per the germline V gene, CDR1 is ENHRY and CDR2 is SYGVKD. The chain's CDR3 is CASGTGGNTIYF. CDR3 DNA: TGTGCCTCCGGGACAGGGGGAAACACCATATATTTT.

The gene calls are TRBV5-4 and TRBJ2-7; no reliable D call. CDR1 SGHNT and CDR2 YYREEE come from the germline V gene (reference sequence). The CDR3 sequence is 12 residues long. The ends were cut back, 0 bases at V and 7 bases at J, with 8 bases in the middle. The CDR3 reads CASSLVLSEQYF. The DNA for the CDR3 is TGTGCCAGCAGCTTGGTCCTGTCGGAGCAGTACTTC.

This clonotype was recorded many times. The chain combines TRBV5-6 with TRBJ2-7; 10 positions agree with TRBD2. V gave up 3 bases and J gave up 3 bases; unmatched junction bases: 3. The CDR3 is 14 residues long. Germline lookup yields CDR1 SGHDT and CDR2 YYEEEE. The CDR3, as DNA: TGTGCCAGCAGCTCCCTAGCGGGAGTCTACGAGCAGTACTTC. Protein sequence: CASSSLAGVYEQYF.

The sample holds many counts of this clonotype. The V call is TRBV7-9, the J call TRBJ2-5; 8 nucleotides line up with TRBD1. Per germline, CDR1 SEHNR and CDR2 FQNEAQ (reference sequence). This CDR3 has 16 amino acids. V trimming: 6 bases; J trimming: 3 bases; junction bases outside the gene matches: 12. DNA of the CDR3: TGTGCCAGCAGTTTCGCCCCGGACAGGGCGAAAGAGACCCAGTACTTC. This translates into CASSFAPDRAKETQYF.

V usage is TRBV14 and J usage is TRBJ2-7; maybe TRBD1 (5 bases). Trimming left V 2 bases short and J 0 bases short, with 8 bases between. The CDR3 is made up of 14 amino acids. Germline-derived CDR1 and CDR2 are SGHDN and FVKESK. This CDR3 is CASSQKGNSYEQYF. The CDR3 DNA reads TGTGCCAGCAGCCAAAAGGGGAACTCCTACGAGCAGTACTTC.

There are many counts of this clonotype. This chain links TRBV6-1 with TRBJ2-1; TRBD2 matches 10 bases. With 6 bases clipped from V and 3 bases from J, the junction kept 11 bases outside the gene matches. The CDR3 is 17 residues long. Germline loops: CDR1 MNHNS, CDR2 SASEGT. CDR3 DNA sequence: TGTGCCAGCAGGGGGCTAGCGGGAGTTAAAGGCTACAATGAGCAGTTCTTC. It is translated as CASRGLAGVKGYNEQFF.

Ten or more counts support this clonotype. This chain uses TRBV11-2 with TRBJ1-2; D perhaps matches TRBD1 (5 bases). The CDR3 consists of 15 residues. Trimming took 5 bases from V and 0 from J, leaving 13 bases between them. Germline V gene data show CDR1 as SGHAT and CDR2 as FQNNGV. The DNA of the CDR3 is TGTGCCAGCAGCCTTCGCGGGGGGACTAACTATGGCTACACCTTC. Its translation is CASSLRGGTNYGYTF.

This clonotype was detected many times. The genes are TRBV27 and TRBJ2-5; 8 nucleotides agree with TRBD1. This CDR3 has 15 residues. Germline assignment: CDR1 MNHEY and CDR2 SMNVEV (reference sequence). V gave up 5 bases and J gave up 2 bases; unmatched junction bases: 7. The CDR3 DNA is TGTGCCAGCAGTGGGGGCCGGGACAGGCAAGAGACCCAGTACTTC. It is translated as CASSGGRDRQETQYF.

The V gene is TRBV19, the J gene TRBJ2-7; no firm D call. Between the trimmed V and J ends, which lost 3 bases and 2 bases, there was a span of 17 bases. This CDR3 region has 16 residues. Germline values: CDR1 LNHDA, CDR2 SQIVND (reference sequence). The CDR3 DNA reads TGTGCCAGTAGTATGATCCCCGGGTCTTTCACCTACGAGCAGTACTTC. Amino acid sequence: CASSMIPGSFTYEQYF.

CDR3 sequence: CASNPRGLAGRTDTQYF. CDR3 DNA: TGTGCCAGCAACCCTCGAGGGCTAGCGGGGCGCACAGATACGCAGTATTTT. This chain joins TRBV13 and TRBJ2-3, with 9 positions matching TRBD2. Germline CDR1 PRHDT, CDR2 FYEKMQ (reference sequence). V was clipped by 7 bases and J by 1 base; unmatched bases: 12. This CDR3 is 17 amino acids long.

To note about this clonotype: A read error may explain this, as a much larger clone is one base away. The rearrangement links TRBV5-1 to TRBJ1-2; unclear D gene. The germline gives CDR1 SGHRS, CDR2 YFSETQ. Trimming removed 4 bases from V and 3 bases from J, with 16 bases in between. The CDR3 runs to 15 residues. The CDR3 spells CASSRGRGDYYGYTF. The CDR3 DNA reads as TGCGCCAGCAGCCGTGGACGGGGAGATTACTATGGCTACACCTTC.

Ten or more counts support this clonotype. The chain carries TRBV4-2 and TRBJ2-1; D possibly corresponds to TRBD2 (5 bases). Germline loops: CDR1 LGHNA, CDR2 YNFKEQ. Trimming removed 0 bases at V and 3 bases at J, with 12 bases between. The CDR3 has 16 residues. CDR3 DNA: TGTGCCAGCAGCCAAGATTTTACGGGGTACTACAATGAGCAGTTCTTC. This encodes CASSQDFTGYYNEQFF.

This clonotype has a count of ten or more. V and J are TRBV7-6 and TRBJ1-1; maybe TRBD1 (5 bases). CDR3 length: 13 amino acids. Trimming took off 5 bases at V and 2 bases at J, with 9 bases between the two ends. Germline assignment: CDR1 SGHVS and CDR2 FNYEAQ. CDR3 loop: CASSADINTEAFF. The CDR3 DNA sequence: TGTGCCAGCAGCGCGGACATCAACACTGAAGCTTTCTTT.

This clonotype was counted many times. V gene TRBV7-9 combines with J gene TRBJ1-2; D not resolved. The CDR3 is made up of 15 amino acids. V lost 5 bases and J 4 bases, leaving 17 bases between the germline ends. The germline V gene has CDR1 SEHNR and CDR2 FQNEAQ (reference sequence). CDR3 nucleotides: TGTGCCAGCAGCCCGGGATCCCAACCCCTCTATGGCTACACCTTC. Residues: CASSPGSQPLYGYTF.

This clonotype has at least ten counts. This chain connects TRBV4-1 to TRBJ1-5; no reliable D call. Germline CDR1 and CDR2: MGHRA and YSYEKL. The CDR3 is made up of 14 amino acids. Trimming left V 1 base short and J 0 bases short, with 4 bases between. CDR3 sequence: CASSQASSNQPQHF. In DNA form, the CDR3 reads TGCGCCAGCAGCCAAGCCAGTAGCAATCAGCCCCAGCATTTT.

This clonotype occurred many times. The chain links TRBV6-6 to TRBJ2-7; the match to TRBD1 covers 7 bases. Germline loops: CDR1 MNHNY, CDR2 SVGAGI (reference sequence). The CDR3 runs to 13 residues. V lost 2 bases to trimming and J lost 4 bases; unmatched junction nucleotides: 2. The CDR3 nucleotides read TGTGCCAGCAGTTACCAGGGGGATTACGAGCAGTACTTC. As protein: CASSYQGDYEQYF.

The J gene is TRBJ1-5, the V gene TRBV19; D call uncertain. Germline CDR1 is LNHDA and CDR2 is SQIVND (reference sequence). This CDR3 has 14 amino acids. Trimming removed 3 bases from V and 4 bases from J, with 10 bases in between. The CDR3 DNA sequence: TGTGCCAGTAGTATCGGCACAGCGAATCAGCCCCAGCATTTT. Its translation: CASSIGTANQPQHF.

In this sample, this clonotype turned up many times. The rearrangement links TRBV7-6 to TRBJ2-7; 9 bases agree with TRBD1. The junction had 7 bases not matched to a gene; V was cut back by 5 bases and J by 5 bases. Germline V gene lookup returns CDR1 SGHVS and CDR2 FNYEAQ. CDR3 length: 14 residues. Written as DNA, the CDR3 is TGTGCCAGCAGCATGGACAGGGGTTTCGACGAGCAGTACTTC. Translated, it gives CASSMDRGFDEQYF.

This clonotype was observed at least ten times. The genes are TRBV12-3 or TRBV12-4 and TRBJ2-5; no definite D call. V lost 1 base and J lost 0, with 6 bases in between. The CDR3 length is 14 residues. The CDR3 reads CASSLGGYQETQYF. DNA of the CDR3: TGTGCCAGCAGTTTAGGGGGATACCAAGAGACCCAGTACTTC.

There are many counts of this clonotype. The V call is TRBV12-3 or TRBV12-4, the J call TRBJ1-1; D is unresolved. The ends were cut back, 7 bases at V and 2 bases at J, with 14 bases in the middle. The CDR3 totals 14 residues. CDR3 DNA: TGTGCCAGCACCCCCTTCAGTGGCAACACTGAAGCTTTCTTT. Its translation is CASTPFSGNTEAFF.

CDR3 bases: TGTGCCAGCGGAGGTTGGGACACCCAAGAGACCCAGTACTTC. Translation: CASGGWDTQETQYF. The chain links TRBV12-3 or TRBV12-4 to TRBJ2-5, with a weak D call TRBD1 (6 bases). Deletions cut 8 bases from V and 1 base from J, with 14 bases between. There are 14 residues in the CDR3.

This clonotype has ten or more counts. CDR3 sequence: CASSHLREGTDTQYF. As DNA, the CDR3 is TGTGCCAGCAGTCACCTAAGGGAGGGCACAGATACGCAGTATTTT. The J gene is TRBJ2-3, the V gene TRBV12-3 or TRBV12-4; maybe TRBD2 (6 bases). Trimming took off 5 bases at V and 1 base at J, with 13 bases between the two ends. The length of the CDR3 is 15 residues.

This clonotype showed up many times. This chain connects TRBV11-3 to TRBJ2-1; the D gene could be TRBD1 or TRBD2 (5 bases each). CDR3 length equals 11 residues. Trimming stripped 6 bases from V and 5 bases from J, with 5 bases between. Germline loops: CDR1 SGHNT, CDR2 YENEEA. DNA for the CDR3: TGTGCCAGCAGGGGGGACAATGAGCAGTTCTTC. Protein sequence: CASRGDNEQFF.

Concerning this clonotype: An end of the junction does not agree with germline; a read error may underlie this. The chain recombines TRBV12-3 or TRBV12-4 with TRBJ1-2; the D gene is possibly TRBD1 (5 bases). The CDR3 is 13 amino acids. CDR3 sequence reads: CVSSLGGSGGYTF. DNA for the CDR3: TGTGTCAGCAGTTTGGGGGGGTCTGGCGGCTACACCTTC.

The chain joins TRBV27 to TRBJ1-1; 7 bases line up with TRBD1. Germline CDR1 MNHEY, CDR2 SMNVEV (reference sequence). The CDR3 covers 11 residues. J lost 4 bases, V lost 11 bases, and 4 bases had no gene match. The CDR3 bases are TGTGCCTCCGGACAGGCCACTGAAGCTTTCTTT. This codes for CASGQATEAFF.

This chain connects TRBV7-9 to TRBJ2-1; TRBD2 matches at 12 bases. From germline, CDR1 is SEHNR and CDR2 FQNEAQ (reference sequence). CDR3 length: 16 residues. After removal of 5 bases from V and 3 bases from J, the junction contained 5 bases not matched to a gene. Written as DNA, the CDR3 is TGTGCCAGCAGCCCACCGACTAGCGGGAGCTACAATGAGCAGTTCTTC. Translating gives CASSPPTSGSYNEQFF.